This TCR beta chain was captured by sequencing in a study of T cells in Graves' hyperthyroidism and ophthalmopathy. Study-wide points: Blood also showed most of the thyroid clonotypes that were expanded above 0.001.

About this clonotype itself: Its target is not known. The germline gene is not matched at one end of the junction; a read error may be the cause.

What was amplified from RNA transcripts were TCR beta CDR3 regions. The TCR CDR3 first-round RT-PCR relied on the HTBI primer set. TCRdb used MiXCR to reprocess the multiplex PCR reads, holding one entry per CDR3 protein. This sample has hundreds of thousands of distinct CDR3 sequences, with under 25% found just once. The CDR3 loop spans 14 amino acids. Germline V gives CDR1 SGHDN, CDR2 FVKESK. This sample holds PBMCs from under 11 ml fresh peripheral blood. The sample consisted of blood. The chain employs TRBV14 and TRBJ2-2; 7 bases fit TRBD1. This clonotype originated in a man aged 30 to 39 with Graves' ophthalmopathy. The CDR3 loop is CVSSHQTGTGELFF. In DNA form, the CDR3 reads TGTGTCAGCAGCCACCAGACAGGGACCGGGGAGCTGTTTTTT.